The 27 T cell receptor beta chains below all came from one sample that was sequenced in a study of blood T cell repertoires in COVID-19. Sequencing was performed with immunoSEQ multiplex PCR; in TCRdb, only in-frame clones are kept and a portion is missing. The table records 150,000 to 160,000 clones, nearly 80% of them present only once. The source material was peripheral blood. Source of these receptors: an older man with acute or convalescent COVID-19.

The V call is TRBV25-1, the J call TRBJ1-6, with TRBD1 matching 12 bases. Trimming cost V 6 bases and J 7 bases; bases outside gene matches: 4. In germline, CDR1 is MGHDK, CDR2 SYGVNS. CDR3 length: 15 residues. The CDR3 region is CASRGDRGLNSPLHF. DNA of the CDR3: TGTGCCAGCAGGGGGGACAGGGGGCTAAATTCACCCCTCCACTTT.

The chain combines TRBV5-1 with TRBJ2-5, with 9 nucleotides matching TRBD1. The CDR3 is made up of 14 amino acids. Germline V CDR1 and CDR2: SGHRS, YFSETQ. With V trimmed by 3 bases and J by 5 bases, 5 bases remained unmatched. The CDR3 bases are TGCGCCAGCAGCTCGGGACAGGGTTGGGAGACCCAGTACTTC. It translates to CASSSGQGWETQYF.

CDR3 bases: TGTGCCAGCAGTCCCGGGATGGCTCGGGAACTGTTTTTT. It specifies CASSPGMARELFF. This chain uses TRBV11-2 with TRBJ1-4; D gene ambiguous. Germline values: CDR1 SGHAT, CDR2 FQNNGV. The V end was cut by 6 bases, the J end by 12 bases, with 17 bases between. The length of the CDR3 is 13 residues. The full variable domain, its missing parts supplied by reference TRBV11-2 and TRBJ1-4, is EAGVAQSPRYKIIEKRQSVAFWCNPISGHATLYWYQQILGQGPKLLIQFQNNGVVDDSQLPKDRFSAERLKGVDSTLKIQPAKLEDSAVYLCASSPGMARELFFGSGTQLSVL.

V and J are TRBV2 and TRBJ2-3; D not resolved. CDR1 and CDR2 from the germline V gene are SNHLY and FYNNEI. Trimming took 6 bases from V and 8 from J, leaving 12 bases between them. The CDR3 has 12 residues. The CDR3 sequence is CASRLDSGTQYF. CDR3 bases: TGTGCCAGCAGGCTAGATTCTGGTACGCAGTATTTT.

The chain is built from TRBV2 and TRBJ1-3, with a tentative D call TRBD1 (5 bases). The CDR3 totals 14 residues. Germline V gene sequence: CDR1 SNHLY, CDR2 FYNNEI. Trimming removed 6 bases from V and 0 bases from J, with 9 bases in between. In DNA form, the CDR3 reads TGTGCCAGCAGCGCCGACAGCTCTGGAAACACCATATATTTT. It translates to CASSADSSGNTIYF.

The rearrangement joins TRBV6-2 or TRBV6-3 to TRBJ1-4, with D possibly matching TRBD1 (5 bases). V lost 5 bases and J lost 7, with 14 bases in between. The CDR3 sequence is 14 residues long. Germline V lookup: CDR1 MNHEY, CDR2 SVGEGT. The CDR3 nucleotides are TGTGCCAGCAGTCTAGATCGACAGACTGAAAAACTGTTTTTT. This translates into CASSLDRQTEKLFF.

J is TRBJ2-7 and V is TRBV6-5, with 7 bases matching TRBD1. Germline V lookup: CDR1 MNHEY, CDR2 SVGAGI. The V gene end was trimmed by 8 bases and the J gene end by 4 bases; junction bases not matched to a gene: 11. The CDR3 is made up of 14 amino acids. CDR3 protein: CASVGKTGAYEQYV. The CDR3 region has the DNA TGTGCCAGCGTCGGAAAAACAGGGGCTTACGAGCAGTACGTC.

The rearrangement joins TRBV5-1 to TRBJ1-1; D gene uncertain. V lost 5 bases, J lost 4 bases, and 12 bases lay in between. The CDR3 consists of 13 residues. Germline loops: CDR1 SGHRS, CDR2 YFSETQ. This CDR3 is CASRVEGVTEAFF. As DNA, the CDR3 is TGCGCCAGCAGGGTGGAGGGCGTCACTGAAGCTTTCTTT. The variable domain in full, completed from reference TRBV5-1 and TRBJ1-1, reads KAGVTQTPRYLIKTRGQQVTLSCSPISGHRSVSWYQQTPGQGLQFLFEYFSETQRNKGNFPGRFSGRQFSNSRSEMNVSTLELGDSALYLCASRVEGVTEAFFGQGTRLTVV.

This chain joins TRBV9 and TRBJ2-7, with 8 bases aligning to TRBD1. From germline, CDR1 is SGDLS and CDR2 YYNGEE. With 0 bases clipped from V and 4 bases from J, the junction kept 3 bases outside the gene matches. The CDR3 has 14 amino acids. The CDR3, as DNA: TGTGCCAGCAGCGTAGGACAGGGGCCGTACGAGCAGTACTTC. It encodes CASSVGQGPYEQYF.

The chain uses TRBV7-8 and TRBJ1-3; a weak D match, TRBD1 (6 bases). This CDR3 has 16 residues. Per the germline V gene, CDR1 is SGHVS and CDR2 is FQNEAQ. V lost 5 bases and J lost 0, with 14 bases in between. CDR3: CASSPWGHDSGNTIYF. The CDR3 DNA sequence: TGTGCCAGCAGCCCTTGGGGGCATGACTCTGGAAACACCATATATTTT. Full variable domain (missing parts from reference TRBV7-8 and TRBJ1-3): GAGVSQSPRYKVAKRGQDVALRCDPISGHVSLFWYQQALGQGPEFLTYFQNEAQLDKSGLPSDRFFAERPEGSVSTLKIQRTQQEDSAVYLCASSPWGHDSGNTIYFGEGSWLTVV.

The V call is TRBV9, the J call TRBJ2-5; 10 bases agree with TRBD1. There are 16 residues in the CDR3. The germline CDR1 and CDR2 sequences are SGDLS and YYNGEE. V trimming: 2 bases; J trimming: 1 base; junction bases outside the gene matches: 5. Here the CDR3 reads CASSVSGTGAQETQYF. The CDR3 DNA follows: TGTGCCAGCAGCGTTTCAGGGACAGGGGCCCAAGAGACCCAGTACTTC.

This clone was picked up a small number of times. The J gene is TRBJ2-1, the V gene TRBV11-3, with 10 positions matching TRBD1. This CDR3 contains 16 residues. J gave up 9 bases and V 5 bases, and 13 bases lay outside the gene matches. Germline lookup yields CDR1 SGHNT and CDR2 YENEEA. The CDR3 loop reads CASSPRAGTGDVEQFF. CDR3 DNA sequence: TGTGCCAGCAGCCCTAGGGCCGGGACAGGGGACGTTGAGCAGTTCTTC.

A note on this clone: The junction shows a germline mismatch at one end, possibly a read error. The chain couples TRBV3-1 (or the pseudogene TRBV3-2) to TRBJ2-5; 11 positions match TRBD2. CDR1 and CDR2 (germline): LGHDT, YNNKEL (reference sequence). The length of the CDR3 is 14 residues. The CDR3 DNA reads as TGTGCCAGCAGCCAAGATCCTAGCGGGGGGCTTCGACACTTC. Translation: CASSQDPSGGLRHF.

The J gene is TRBJ2-7, the V gene TRBV5-4; 7 bases line up with TRBD1. V lost 5 bases and J lost 2; bases outside the gene matches: 7. This CDR3 is built from 14 residues. CDR1 and CDR2 from the germline V gene are SGHNT and YYREEE (reference sequence). Here the CDR3 reads CASSPDRFPYEQYV. The CDR3 DNA is TGTGCCAGCAGTCCGGACAGGTTCCCCTACGAGCAGTACGTC.

The V call is TRBV28, the J call TRBJ1-4; D is possibly TRBD1 (6 bases). The CDR3 length is 16 residues. Trimming removed 8 bases at V and 6 bases at J, with 22 bases between. Looked up from germline, CDR1 is MDHEN and CDR2 is SYDVKM. CDR3 nucleotide sequence: TGTGCCAGCGATAAGGGGAGCGCCCCAGGGGATGAAAAACTGTTTTTT. Translation: CASDKGSAPGDEKLFF.

V usage is TRBV30 and J usage is TRBJ2-7, with 7 positions matching TRBD1. CDR1 and CDR2 (germline): GTSNPN, SVGIG (reference sequence). The CDR3 totals 14 residues. Trimming removed 4 bases from V and 2 bases from J; junction bases left unmatched: 8. The CDR3 DNA is TGTGCCTGGAACAGGGGTCGAGCCACCTACGAGCAGTACTTC. Translated: CAWNRGRATYEQYF.

The V gene is TRBV15, the J gene TRBJ2-7; D ambiguous. V was clipped by 0 bases and J by 1 base, with 7 bases between them. The CDR3 has 14 residues. Germline V gene lookup returns CDR1 LNHNV and CDR2 YYDKDF (reference sequence). CDR3 loop: CATSREGGSYEQYF. For the CDR3, the DNA is TGTGCCACCAGCAGAGAAGGCGGATCCTACGAGCAGTACTTC.

The V and J genes are TRBV7-2 and TRBJ2-5; no clear D. V gave up 1 base and J gave up 5 bases, with 5 bases separating them. CDR3 length: 12 residues. Germline V CDR1 and CDR2: SGHTA, FQGNSA. The CDR3 sequence: CASSLVAETQYF. As DNA, the CDR3 is TGTGCCAGCAGCTTAGTCGCGGAGACCCAGTACTTC. The entire variable domain, with the rest obtained from reference TRBV7-2 and TRBJ2-5, is as follows: GAGVSQSPSNKVTEKGKDVELRCDPISGHTALYWYRQSLGQGLEFLIYFQGNSAPDKSGLPSDRFSAERTGGSVSTLTIQRTQQEDSAVYLCASSLVAETQYFGPGTRLLVL.

The chain recombines TRBV27 with TRBJ2-7, with D possibly being TRBD1 (5 bases). There are 15 residues in the CDR3. Germline values: CDR1 MNHEY, CDR2 SMNVEV (reference sequence). Trimming shortened V by 2 bases and J by 2 bases, and 13 bases separated the two germline ends. CDR3 coding DNA: TGTGCCAGCAGTTTACAGGGCAGGGCCGCCTACGAGCAGTACTTC. This codes for CASSLQGRAAYEQYF.

The V and J genes are TRBV3-1 (or the pseudogene TRBV3-2) and TRBJ2-5, with 11 bases identical to TRBD2. Trimming took 3 bases from V and 5 from J; bases not matched to a gene: 2. CDR1 is LGHDT and CDR2 is YNNKEL in the germline V gene (reference sequence). This CDR3 contains 14 residues. The CDR3 DNA sequence: TGTGCCAGCAGCCAGACTAGCGGGGTTGAGACCCAGTACTTC. This translates into CASSQTSGVETQYF.

The chain combines TRBV7-9 with TRBJ2-1; 12 bases are a match to TRBD2. Germline V gene sequence: CDR1 SEHNR, CDR2 FQNEAQ (reference sequence). CDR3 length equals 12 residues. The junction had 3 bases not matched to a gene; V was cut back by 4 bases and J by 14 bases. The CDR3 nucleotides read TGTGCCAGCAGCTCTAGCGGGGGGGCCAAGTTCTTC. This gives the protein CASSSSGGAKFF.

The chain has TRBV7-2 and TRBJ1-3; D possibly corresponds to TRBD1 (6 bases). In germline, CDR1 is SGHTA, CDR2 FQGNSA. Between the trimmed V and J ends, which lost 10 bases and 3 bases, there was a span of 16 bases. CDR3 size: 14 residues. This CDR3 reads CAIAIGGLGNTIYF. The CDR3 nucleotides read TGTGCCATTGCCATCGGGGGGCTTGGAAACACCATATATTTT.

At least ten counts were recorded for this clone. CDR3 nucleotides: TGTGCCAGCAGCTTCGGACAGTTGGTTGGCTACACCTTC. It translates to CASSFGQLVGYTF. The chain links TRBV7-9 to TRBJ1-2; D possibly corresponds to TRBD1 (6 bases). V lost 3 bases and J 7 bases, leaving 12 bases between the germline ends. The germline V gene has CDR1 SEHNR and CDR2 FQNEAQ (reference sequence). The CDR3 runs to 13 residues.

The chain joins TRBV7-2 to TRBJ2-7; D is undetermined. This CDR3 spans 14 amino acids. Germline assignment: CDR1 SGHTA and CDR2 FQGNSA. V was cut by 5 bases and J by 1 base, with 12 bases left in between. CDR3 loop: CASSPSRVSYEQYF. CDR3 bases: TGTGCCAGCAGCCCGAGTCGGGTTTCCTACGAGCAGTACTTC.

This clone was seen a handful of times. The genes are TRBV7-2 and TRBJ1-6; 11 nucleotides match TRBD1. CDR3 size: 15 residues. Germline CDR1 SGHTA, CDR2 FQGNSA. V was pared by 5 bases and J by 10 bases, with 7 bases of the junction left unmatched. CDR3 DNA: TGTGCCAGCAGCCCGGGACAGGGGGAGAGATCACCCCTCCACTTT. Translating gives CASSPGQGERSPLHF.

This clone was counted once. The chain employs TRBV19 and TRBJ1-1, with D tentatively TRBD1 (6 bases). The V gene lost 5 bases and the J gene lost 1 base, with 11 bases spanning the gap. Germline assignment: CDR1 LNHDA and CDR2 SQIVND (reference sequence). This CDR3 has 14 amino acids. As DNA, the CDR3 is TGTGCCAGTAGTGGAAGGACAGCGAACACTGAAGCTTTCTTT. Translating gives CASSGRTANTEAFF.

This sequence joins TRBV5-1 and TRBJ2-3; D not certain. The V gene lost 0 bases and the J gene lost 4 bases, with 6 bases spanning the gap. The V gene's germline CDR1 is SGHRS and CDR2 YFSETQ. CDR3 size: 13 residues. This chain's CDR3 is CASSLGGADTQYF. The DNA of the CDR3 is TGCGCCAGCAGCTTGGGAGGAGCAGATACGCAGTATTTT.